The present TCR beta chain was sequenced within a study of shared clonotypes between healthy human individuals. Across the study: Three men and a couple of women, aged 18 to 49, were donors. The study, taken as a whole, reports: Among four donors, approximately 5% of naive CD4 clonotypes were found in common.

As processed by the authors: ImmunoSEQ yielded junction-only sequences lacking quality scores, so filtering differed. TCRdb's copy holds only in-frame clones and misses some; the assay was immunoSEQ multiplex PCR. That table supplies the V and J calls and clone size; D and trimming were determined from the DNA. The top ten clones hold about 1.5% of a sample with about 960,000 clones, around three quarters of them seen once. Concerning this clone: Its matching antigen is unknown.

The receptor was derived from a man between 18 and 29 years old in good health. The sequencing sample was made of memory CD4+ T cells sorted from blood. Sample subset: CD45RA-negative fraction.

The CDR3 reads CASARGMNTEAFF. The CDR3 nucleotides read TGTGCCAGCGCCAGGGGGATGAACACTGAAGCTTTCTTT. The rearrangement links TRBV6-5 to TRBJ1-1; TRBD1 matches 7 bases. This CDR3 has 13 amino acids. In germline, CDR1 is MNHEY, CDR2 SVGAGI. The trim removed 8 bases at V and 0 bases at J, leaving 3 bases unmatched.